The 23 T cell receptor beta chains below all came from one sample that was sequenced in a study of early T cells in non-severe SARS-CoV-2 infection. A single record per CDR3 protein comes from TCRdb applying MiXCR to the 5' RACE reads. The repertoire has fewer than 85,000 distinct CDR3 sequences, more than 14% of them found once; the top ten carry roughly 3.8%. This material consisted of whole blood, taken at baseline. The receptors shown here come from an adult who was a healthcare worker with PCR-confirmed SARS-CoV-2 infection or an uninfected control (not recorded which).

This clonotype was found a few times. V gene TRBV12-3 or TRBV12-4 combines with J gene TRBJ1-1; 10 nucleotides agree with TRBD1. The CDR3 covers 15 residues. V was clipped by 6 bases and J by 1 base; unmatched bases: 5. The CDR3 spells CASRDRDRGNTEAFF. The CDR3 coding sequence is TGTGCCAGCAGAGACCGGGACAGGGGGAACACTGAAGCTTTCTTT.

This clonotype was recorded at least ten times. The V gene is TRBV7-6, the J gene TRBJ2-1, with D possibly called TRBD1 or TRBD2 (6 bases each). This CDR3 spans 14 amino acids. The V end lost 3 bases, the J end lost 8 bases, and 14 bases lay between the germline ends. Germline values: CDR1 SGHVS, CDR2 FNYEAQ. The CDR3 region has the DNA TGTGCCAGCAGCTTGGACCGGGGGCCGGATGAGCAGTTCTTC. This gives the protein CASSLDRGPDEQFF. The full variable domain, rest sourced from reference TRBV7-6 and TRBJ2-1, is GAGVSQSPRYKVTKRGQDVALRCDPISGHVSLYWYRQALGQGPEFLTYFNYEAQQDKSGLPNDRFSAERPEGSISTLTIQRTEQRDSAMYRCASSLDRGPDEQFFGPGTRLTVL.

This clonotype was seen a few times. This chain links TRBV4-1 with TRBJ2-5; 10 bases line up with TRBD2. The CDR3 has 17 residues. V was clipped by 4 bases and J by 1 base; unmatched bases: 9. Per the germline V gene, CDR1 is MGHRA and CDR2 is YSYEKL. CDR3 DNA: TGCGCCAGCAGCCGGTCTGGGTCTAGCGGGAGCCAAGAGACCCAGTACTTC. Amino acid sequence: CASSRSGSSGSQETQYF.

This clonotype was seen repeatedly, ten times or more. This rearrangement joins TRBV18 to TRBJ2-7; D call uncertain. Germline V gene data show CDR1 as KGHSH and CDR2 as LQKENI. Between the trimmed V and J ends, which lost 8 bases and 0 bases, there was a span of 14 bases. CDR3 length: 14 amino acids. The CDR3 DNA sequence: TGTGCCAGCCACCCCGGAGCGAGCTCCTACGAGCAGTACTTC. It specifies CASHPGASSYEQYF.

This clonotype was seen only a few times. V gene TRBV7-9 combines with J gene TRBJ2-7; D is unclear. Between the trimmed V and J ends, which lost 5 bases and 5 bases, there was a span of 13 bases. Germline V lookup: CDR1 SEHNR, CDR2 FQNEAQ (reference sequence). The CDR3 is made up of 13 amino acids. In DNA, the CDR3 is TGTGCCAGCAGCCCTCCTAGGGTCAACGAGCAGTACTTC. Translated: CASSPPRVNEQYF.

The V and J genes are TRBV6-5 and TRBJ2-7; D may be TRBD1 (6 bases). V lost 2 bases and J 2 bases, leaving 10 bases between the germline ends. The CDR3 covers 14 residues. Germline V lookup: CDR1 MNHEY, CDR2 SVGAGI. The CDR3 here is CASSYGQGTYEQYF. The CDR3 DNA reads TGTGCCAGCAGTTACGGGCAGGGGACCTACGAGCAGTACTTC.

The table lists this clonotype with a few counts. CDR3 loop: CASASRVSGANVLTF. CDR3 nucleotide sequence: TGTGCCAGCGCCTCCCGGGTCTCTGGGGCCAACGTCCTGACTTTC. This rearrangement joins TRBV11-2 to TRBJ2-6; D is unresolved. This CDR3 has 15 residues. CDR1 and CDR2 from the germline V gene are SGHAT and FQNNGV. V was shortened by 8 bases and J by 0 bases, with 11 bases between the two germline ends. The full variable domain, rest sourced from reference TRBV11-2 and TRBJ2-6, is EAGVAQSPRYKIIEKRQSVAFWCNPISGHATLYWYQQILGQGPKLLIQFQNNGVVDDSQLPKDRFSAERLKGVDSTLKIQPAKLEDSAVYLCASASRVSGANVLTFGAGSRLTVL.

This clonotype has a count of ten or more. This sequence joins TRBV20-1 and TRBJ2-7, with TRBD2 identical over 7 bases. J was trimmed by 2 bases and V by 8 bases; bases with no gene match: 9. From germline, CDR1 is DFQATT and CDR2 SNEGSKA (reference sequence). This CDR3 spans 13 amino acids. CDR3: CSPLAIQTYEQYF. CDR3 sequence (DNA): TGCAGTCCACTAGCGATCCAAACCTACGAGCAGTACTTC.

This clonotype was counted ten times or more. The gene calls are TRBV7-3 and TRBJ2-3; D may be TRBD1 or TRBD2 (5 bases each). The CDR3 runs 18 residues. Trimming removed 1 base at V and 0 bases at J, with 17 bases between. Germline CDR1 SGHTA, CDR2 FQGTGA. The CDR3 sequence is CASSLKYGAATSTDTQYF. Written as DNA, the CDR3 is TGTGCCAGCAGCTTAAAGTACGGGGCAGCCACTAGCACAGATACGCAGTATTTT.

This clonotype appeared a few times. The V and J genes are TRBV10-2 and TRBJ2-3; a possible D gene is TRBD2 (5 bases). CDR1 is WSHSY and CDR2 is SAAADI in the germline V gene. V gave up 8 bases and J gave up 0 bases, with 12 bases separating them. The CDR3 loop spans 14 amino acids. CDR3: CASRMSGSTDTQYF. The DNA of the CDR3 is TGCGCCAGCCGAATGAGCGGTAGCACAGATACGCAGTATTTT.

This chain links TRBV19 with TRBJ2-6; D not resolved. Per germline, CDR1 LNHDA and CDR2 SQIVND (reference sequence). Between the trimmed V and J ends, which lost 5 bases and 0 bases, there was a span of 14 bases. CDR3 size: 17 residues. CDR3 bases: TGTGCCAGTAGTCCTATAAGGGAAGCCTCTGGGGCCAACGTCCTGACTTTC. It specifies CASSPIREASGANVLTF.

J is TRBJ1-1 and V is TRBV20-1; 10 positions match TRBD1. Germline-derived CDR1 and CDR2 are DFQATT and SNEGSKA (reference sequence). Trimming cost V 5 bases and J 4 bases; bases outside gene matches: 10. CDR3 size: 15 residues. CDR3 bases: TGCAGTGCTCCGGCACCGGGACAGGGGAGCACTGAAGCTTTCTTT. This codes for CSAPAPGQGSTEAFF.

This clonotype was detected a few times. The chain has TRBV25-1 and TRBJ2-5; D remains ambiguous. The CDR3 runs to 9 residues. Germline V gives CDR1 MGHDK, CDR2 SYGVNS. Trimming removed 11 bases from V and 4 bases from J, with 5 bases in between. The CDR3 DNA follows: TGTGCCGTCGGAGAGACCCAGTACTTC. Protein sequence: CAVGETQYF.

This clonotype was counted a few times. The genes are TRBV29-1 and TRBJ1-3; 9 bases are shared with TRBD1. Trimming at V came to 5 bases and at J to 1 base, leaving 3 bases not matched to a gene. The CDR3 sequence is 14 residues long. The V gene's germline CDR1 is SQVTM and CDR2 ANQGSEA. CDR3 DNA: TGCAGCGTTTTGACAGGGGGTTCTGGAAACACCATATATTTT. It translates to CSVLTGGSGNTIYF.

This clonotype has ten or more counts. This sequence joins TRBV5-1 and TRBJ2-3; D is perhaps TRBD2 (6 bases). CDR3 length: 13 residues. Germline V gene data show CDR1 as SGHRS and CDR2 as YFSETQ. Trimming cost V 5 bases and J 0 bases, with 7 bases left between them. The CDR3 reads CASSGGSTDTQYF. The CDR3 nucleotides are TGCGCCAGCAGTGGAGGGAGCACAGATACGCAGTATTTT.

The chain joins TRBV28 to TRBJ2-4; no clear D. The germline V and J ends were trimmed by 7 bases and 1 base, with 11 bases remaining between them. The CDR3 sequence is 14 residues long. Germline V CDR1 and CDR2: MDHEN, SYDVKM. CDR3 DNA: TGTGCCAGCATTCTGGGATACGCCAAAAACATTCAGTACTTC. Residues: CASILGYAKNIQYF.

This chain uses TRBV2 with TRBJ1-1; D might be TRBD1 (5 bases). The CDR3 has 13 amino acids. Germline V CDR1 and CDR2: SNHLY, FYNNEI. V was cut by 7 bases and J by 3 bases, with 12 bases left in between. CDR3 in amino acids: CASTQGIDTEAFF. The CDR3 coding sequence is TGTGCCAGCACCCAGGGTATCGACACTGAAGCTTTCTTT. Full variable domain (missing parts from reference TRBV2 and TRBJ1-1): EPEVTQTPSHQVTQMGQEVILRCVPISNHLYFYWYRQILGQKVEFLVSFYNNEISEKSEIFDDQFSVERPDGSNFTLKIRSTKLEDSAMYFCASTQGIDTEAFFGQGTRLTVV.

In this sample, this clonotype turned up many times. The chain links TRBV28 to TRBJ2-3, with TRBD1 identical over 8 bases. The CDR3 has 15 residues. The V gene's germline CDR1 is MDHEN and CDR2 SYDVKM. V dropped 5 bases and J dropped 4; count of bases not matched to a gene: 8. This CDR3 reads CASSPQGAPPDTQYF. The CDR3 DNA is TGTGCCAGCAGTCCTCAGGGGGCACCCCCAGATACGCAGTATTTT.

This clonotype was picked up a small number of times. The chain carries TRBV5-1 and TRBJ1-2, with D possibly matching TRBD1 (6 bases). V was cut by 1 base and J by 0 bases, with 13 bases left in between. Germline loops: CDR1 SGHRS, CDR2 YFSETQ. This CDR3 region has 16 residues. CDR3 in amino acids: CASSLIPGDTNYGYTF. The CDR3 nucleotides read TGCGCCAGCAGCTTGATTCCAGGGGATACTAACTATGGCTACACCTTC.

This clonotype was seen ten or more times. The chain joins TRBV7-2 to TRBJ1-5; D is perhaps TRBD1 (6 bases). Trimming shortened V by 5 bases and J by 1 base, and 15 bases separated the two germline ends. This CDR3 region has 16 residues. Germline V gives CDR1 SGHTA, CDR2 FQGNSA. CDR3 residues: CASSGRQGFSNQPQHF. CDR3 coding DNA: TGTGCCAGCAGCGGACGTCAGGGGTTCAGCAATCAGCCCCAGCATTTT.

This clonotype was detected only once. The rearrangement links TRBV20-1 to TRBJ1-2, with 9 bases lining up with TRBD1. CDR1 and CDR2 (germline): DFQATT, SNEGSKA (reference sequence). With V trimmed by 3 bases and J by 3 bases, 5 bases remained unmatched. This CDR3 is 14 amino acids long. The DNA of the CDR3 is TGCAGTGCTAGCCCGACAGGGGGTTACTATGGCTACACCTTC. The encoded protein is CSASPTGGYYGYTF.

This clonotype has more than one count but fewer than ten. The J gene is TRBJ1-2, the V gene TRBV20-1; 8 nucleotides line up with TRBD1. V dropped 1 base and J dropped 2; count of bases not matched to a gene: 9. This CDR3 comprises 16 residues. In germline, CDR1 is DFQATT, CDR2 SNEGSKA (reference sequence). CDR3 coding DNA: TGCAGTGCTAGAGTGTTTCAGACAGGGGAAAACTATGGCTACACCTTC. Amino acids: CSARVFQTGENYGYTF.

The chain has TRBV5-1 and TRBJ1-4; D may be TRBD1 (5 bases). The CDR3 extends over 14 amino acids. From germline, CDR1 is SGHRS and CDR2 YFSETQ. Trimming cost V 7 bases and J 7 bases, with 17 bases left between them. The CDR3 is CASSEQGESEKLFF. CDR3 DNA sequence: TGCGCCAGCTCGGAACAAGGGGAGAGTGAAAAACTGTTTTTT.